The next 12 T cell receptor beta chains were all read from a single sample in a study of cytomegalovirus exposure and HLA in healthy donors. Vbeta (60) and Jbeta (13) primers were used in the PCR. The assay was immunoSEQ multiplex PCR, and TCRdb's table has in-frame clones only and misses some. This table has roughly 100,000 clones, about 66% appearing once. Sequenced material: PBMCs. These receptors were collected from a boy aged 5 to 17 in good health and CMV-seropositive.

This clone was counted a few times. This chain connects TRBV9 to TRBJ2-1; D remains ambiguous. In germline, CDR1 is SGDLS, CDR2 YYNGEE. CDR3 length equals 15 residues. V gave up 0 bases and J gave up 6 bases, with 13 bases separating them. The CDR3 DNA is TGTGCCAGCAGCGTAGTGGGCTCTGATCTCAATGAGCAGTTCTTC. Protein product: CASSVVGSDLNEQFF.

The V gene is TRBV7-8, the J gene TRBJ1-5; 7 bases agree with TRBD1. This CDR3 has 15 amino acids. V was clipped by 2 bases and J by 3 bases; unmatched bases: 4. Germline CDR1 is SGHVS and CDR2 is FQNEAQ. The CDR3 spells CASSLQGQLNQPQHF. DNA of the CDR3: TGTGCCAGCAGCTTACAGGGACAGCTCAATCAGCCCCAGCATTTT.

This chain uses TRBV7-9 with TRBJ2-3; 9 nucleotides align to TRBD1. The length of the CDR3 is 15 residues. CDR1 SEHNR and CDR2 FQNEAQ come from the germline V gene (reference sequence). J lost 4 bases, V lost 3 bases, and 5 bases had no gene match. CDR3 DNA: TGTGCCAGCAGCTTTTGGACAGGGGTGGCAGATACGCAGTATTTT. It is translated as CASSFWTGVADTQYF.

This clone was counted a few times. This sequence joins TRBV9 and TRBJ2-7, with no clear D. Germline assignment: CDR1 SGDLS and CDR2 YYNGEE. Trimming stripped 3 bases from V and 0 bases from J, with 7 bases between. This CDR3 contains 13 residues. The CDR3 loop reads CASSARSSYEQYF. The CDR3 nucleotides are TGTGCCAGCAGCGCGAGGAGCTCCTACGAGCAGTACTTC.

This chain joins TRBV30 and TRBJ2-7; TRBD1 matches 10 bases. The CDR3 totals 13 residues. Germline V gene data show CDR1 as GTSNPN and CDR2 as SVGIG (reference sequence). Unmatched junction bases numbered 5, after V lost 1 base and J lost 8 bases. The CDR3 here is CAWSGTGGGKQYF. The CDR3 bases are TGTGCCTGGAGTGGGACAGGGGGAGGAAAGCAGTACTTC.

The V and J genes are TRBV9 and TRBJ1-2, with D tentatively TRBD1 (6 bases). Per the germline V gene, CDR1 is SGDLS and CDR2 is YYNGEE. This CDR3 has 16 amino acids. V was trimmed by 4 bases and J by 0 bases, leaving 16 bases between them. The CDR3 bases are TGTGCCAGCAGCCCCCGGGCAGGGGTCCCTAACTATGGCTACACCTTC. Amino acid sequence: CASSPRAGVPNYGYTF.

This chain joins TRBV30 and TRBJ1-1; 8 positions agree with TRBD1. The germline CDR1 and CDR2 sequences are GTSNPN and SVGIG (reference sequence). The CDR3 sequence is 15 residues long. V was clipped by 1 base and J by 5 bases; unmatched bases: 9. CDR3 sequence reads: CAWSELRGLGTEAFF. The CDR3 bases are TGTGCCTGGAGTGAACTCAGGGGGCTTGGTACTGAAGCTTTCTTT.

The genes are TRBV7-2 and TRBJ2-5, with 9 bases matching TRBD1. The J call may not be correct, given that the DNA end is closer to TRBJ2-7. CDR1 SGHTA and CDR2 FQGNSA come from the germline V gene. The CDR3 sequence is 15 residues long. The DNA for the CDR3 is TGTGCCAGCAGCCCTCGGACAGGGGAATCCTACGAGCAGTACTTC. Its translation: CASSPRTGESYEQYF.

V gene TRBV29-1 combines with J gene TRBJ2-3, with 7 positions matching TRBD1. Germline trimming cut 3 bases from V and 0 bases from J; bases unmatched to any gene: 15. Per the germline V gene, CDR1 is SQVTM and CDR2 is ANQGSEA. The CDR3 covers 18 residues. In nucleotides, the CDR3 is TGCAGCGTTGAGAGAGGGGGCCCATCTCGAACGAGCACAGATACGCAGTATTTT. Residues: CSVERGGPSRTSTDTQYF.

The chain combines TRBV6-5 with TRBJ1-1; D is undetermined. In germline, CDR1 is MNHEY, CDR2 SVGAGI. CDR3 length equals 14 residues. V gave up 6 bases and J gave up 3 bases, with 14 bases separating them. The CDR3 region has the DNA TGTGCCAGCAGCTTAGGTCGGAGTGACACTGAAGCTTTCTTT. It yields the protein CASSLGRSDTEAFF.

The chain employs TRBV13 and TRBJ1-2, with 7 bases that match TRBD1. V shed 4 bases, J shed 0 bases, and the junction held 11 bases outside the gene matches. The CDR3 consists of 17 residues. Germline V lookup: CDR1 PRHDT, CDR2 FYEKMQ (reference sequence). This CDR3 is CASSYLNDRVSNYGYTF. DNA for the CDR3: TGTGCCAGCAGCTACTTGAACGACAGGGTTTCTAACTATGGCTACACCTTC. Variable domain in full (rest from reference TRBV13 and TRBJ1-2): AAGVIQSPRHLIKEKRETATLKCYPIPRHDTVYWYQQGPGQDPQFLISFYEKMQSDKGSIPDRFSAQQFSDYHSELNMSSLELGDSALYFCASSYLNDRVSNYGYTFGSGTRLTVV.

This chain links TRBV30 with TRBJ2-3; D gene unclear. CDR1 GTSNPN and CDR2 SVGIG come from the germline V gene (reference sequence). The germline V and J ends were trimmed by 2 bases and 2 bases, with 8 bases remaining between them. CDR3 length equals 13 residues. CDR3 bases: TGTGCCTGGAGTATCCGGGTCACAGATACGCAGTATTTT. It specifies CAWSIRVTDTQYF.